In its sample, the clone carrying this T cell receptor (beta chain) was seen a few times. Its antigen is still unknown. The source of the sample is a study of T-cell reconstitution after alpha-beta-depleted transplantation in children. The V gene end was trimmed by 7 bases and the J gene end by 3 bases; junction bases not matched to a gene: 6. The germline gives CDR1 SQVTM, CDR2 ANQGSEA. The CDR3 consists of 13 residues. A TCRbeta library incorporating unique molecular identifiers was prepared. MiXCR, run by TCRdb on the PCR reads, gives a single entry per CDR3 protein. The sample lists 500,000 to 750,000 distinct CDR3 sequences; 27% were seen once. Findings and caveats of the study: Surviving recipient T cells and thymic progenitors accounted for the high day-60 TCRbeta diversity observed in some patients. Where alpha-beta T cells came from about two months after transplant was reportedly several hundred expanded graft clones. After one year, T-cell counts and TCRbeta diversity mostly came from new T cells.

The origin of this receptor is a boy younger than two with Wiskott-Aldrich syndrome, due to receive a stem cell transplant. The sample consisted of PBMCs, taken before TCRalphabeta/CD19-depleted stem cell transplant. The V call is TRBV29-1, the J call TRBJ2-7; 10 bases fit TRBD2. In nucleotides, the CDR3 is TGCAGCGCCGCTAGCGGGAGTTTCTACGAGCAGTACTTC. Translating it yields CSAASGSFYEQYF.